One sample yielded the 18 T cell receptor beta chains listed below, sequenced in a study of T cells after yellow fever vaccination. MiXCR, run by TCRdb on the 5' RACE reads, gives a single entry per CDR3 protein. The data contain 120,000 or so distinct CDR3 sequences, roughly 15% of them seen just once; the ten biggest clones take up about 42%. Material: CD8+ T cells sorted from PBMCs, obtained 5 days after the yellow fever booster vaccination. Source of these receptors: a man between 18 and 29 years old who received the YFV17D yellow fever vaccine.

This clonotype occurred a few times. The V call is TRBV7-2, the J call TRBJ2-2; 11 bases fit TRBD2. The J segment lost 5 bases and the V segment lost 6 bases, leaving 5 bases of the junction unmatched. The CDR3 runs to 15 residues. Germline loops: CDR1 SGHTA, CDR2 FQGNSA. The CDR3 region has the DNA TGTGCCAGCAGGAAACTAGCGGGGGTGACCGGGGAGCTGTTTTTT. Translating it yields CASRKLAGVTGELFF.

The V gene is TRBV6-2 or TRBV6-3, the J gene TRBJ2-2; 9 bases map to TRBD1. From germline, CDR1 is MNHEY and CDR2 SVGEGT. The CDR3 runs to 14 residues. The trim removed 7 bases at V and 7 bases at J, leaving 7 bases unmatched. DNA of the CDR3: TGTGCCAGCAAGCCACAGGGGGCCGACGGGGAGCTGTTTTTT. It is translated as CASKPQGADGELFF.

The chain recombines TRBV9 with TRBJ2-7; a possible D gene is TRBD2 (6 bases). The germline V and J ends were trimmed by 0 bases and 6 bases, with 10 bases remaining between them. This CDR3 is built from 13 residues. From germline, CDR1 is SGDLS and CDR2 YYNGEE. CDR3 protein: CASSVGGSGEQYF. Here the CDR3 DNA reads TGTGCCAGCAGCGTAGGGGGTAGCGGCGAGCAGTACTTC.

The chain carries TRBV4-1 and TRBJ2-7; unclear D gene. Germline lookup yields CDR1 MGHRA and CDR2 YSYEKL. Deletions cut 3 bases from V and 3 bases from J, with 9 bases between. There are 13 residues in the CDR3. Here the CDR3 reads CASSQMVGYEQYF. The DNA of the CDR3 is TGCGCCAGCAGCCAGATGGTGGGCTACGAGCAGTACTTC.

This clonotype was seen a few times. The genes are TRBV15 and TRBJ2-7; D is unclear. CDR3 length: 13 residues. CDR1 and CDR2 from the germline V gene are LNHNV and YYDKDF (reference sequence). Trimming stripped 4 bases from V and 3 bases from J, with 10 bases between. In DNA, the CDR3 is TGTGCCACCAGCAACCCCCCGGACTACGAGCAGTACGTC. Translating it yields CATSNPPDYEQYV.

The rearrangement joins TRBV5-1 to TRBJ1-1; D gene uncertain. Trimming stripped 0 bases from V and 1 base from J, with 10 bases between. Per germline, CDR1 SGHRS and CDR2 YFSETQ. The CDR3 extends over 15 amino acids. CDR3 coding DNA: TGCGCCAGCAGCTTGGCAATGCTATCGAACACTGAAGCTTTCTTT. Translated: CASSLAMLSNTEAFF. Combining the CDR3 with reference TRBV5-1 and TRBJ1-1 gives the whole variable domain KAGVTQTPRYLIKTRGQQVTLSCSPISGHRSVSWYQQTPGQGLQFLFEYFSETQRNKGNFPGRFSGRQFSNSRSEMNVSTLELGDSALYLCASSLAMLSNTEAFFGQGTRLTVV.

The chain joins TRBV6-1 to TRBJ2-5; D is perhaps TRBD1 (5 bases). V was trimmed by 2 bases and J by 0 bases, leaving 10 bases between them. The CDR3 consists of 15 residues. Germline assignment: CDR1 MNHNS and CDR2 SASEGT. This chain's CDR3 is CASSENRWDQETQYF. The CDR3 coding sequence is TGTGCCAGCAGTGAAAACAGGTGGGACCAAGAGACCCAGTACTTC.

The CDR3 DNA reads as TGTGCCAGCAGTTTCGGGAATTACAATGAGCAGTTCTTC. Translated, it gives CASSFGNYNEQFF. The chain links TRBV6-6 to TRBJ2-1, with D perhaps matching TRBD2 (5 bases). Germline CDR1 reads MNHNY; CDR2 reads SVGAGI (reference sequence). V lost 4 bases, J lost 4 bases, and 8 bases lay in between. CDR3 length: 13 residues.

This clonotype was observed a handful of times. V usage is TRBV4-1 and J usage is TRBJ1-5; D is unclear. Germline CDR1 and CDR2: MGHRA and YSYEKL. This CDR3 spans 16 amino acids. V was pared by 3 bases and J by 3 bases, with 15 bases between. The CDR3 nucleotides read TGCGCCAGCAGCCAGGTACTTTTTAGGGCCAATCAGCCCCAGCATTTT. Its translation is CASSQVLFRANQPQHF.

The genes are TRBV12-3 or TRBV12-4 and TRBJ1-2; D ambiguous. This CDR3 has 10 residues. The ends were cut back, 8 bases at V and 10 bases at J, with 11 bases in the middle. CDR3 in amino acids: CASGPIPYTF. The CDR3 region has the DNA TGTGCCAGCGGTCCGATTCCCTACACCTTC.

This clonotype was observed at least ten times. The genes are TRBV5-5 and TRBJ1-5; TRBD1 matches at 10 bases. The CDR3 runs 14 residues. With V trimmed by 4 bases and J by 4 bases, 2 bases remained unmatched. Per germline, CDR1 SGHKS and CDR2 YYEKEE (reference sequence). CDR3 loop: CASSVGQGNQPQHF. DNA of the CDR3: TGTGCCAGCAGCGTGGGACAGGGGAATCAGCCCCAGCATTTT.

This clonotype was observed a few times. This chain's CDR3 is CATSRDRGSSPLHF. The CDR3 coding sequence is TGTGCCACCAGCAGAGATAGGGGGAGCTCACCCCTCCACTTT. This chain links TRBV15 with TRBJ1-6; D is perhaps TRBD1 (6 bases). CDR3 length: 14 residues. Trimming removed 0 bases from V and 10 bases from J, with 10 bases in between. Germline assignment: CDR1 LNHNV and CDR2 YYDKDF (reference sequence).

A few counts support this clonotype. The rearrangement joins TRBV6-2 or TRBV6-3 to TRBJ1-1; unclear D gene. Germline CDR1 is MNHEY and CDR2 is SVGEGT. The ends were cut back, 1 base at V and 1 base at J, with 7 bases in the middle. This CDR3 spans 14 amino acids. This CDR3 reads CASSYLVKNTEAFF. The CDR3 region has the DNA TGTGCCAGCAGTTACTTAGTGAAGAACACTGAAGCTTTCTTT.

A note on this clonotype: A clone one base away is much larger, so this may be a read error. V is TRBV5-6 and J is TRBJ2-1; tentatively, D is TRBD1 (6 bases). The V end lost 4 bases, the J end lost 6 bases, and 20 bases lay between the germline ends. Per germline, CDR1 SGHDT and CDR2 YYEEEE. The CDR3 sequence is 16 residues long. The CDR3 sequence is CASSHMTGQPLNEQFF. CDR3 bases: TGTGCCAGCAGCCATATGACAGGTCAGCCCCTCAATGAGCAGTTCTTC.

This clonotype was detected a few times. The chain is built from TRBV7-2 and TRBJ2-7, with D possibly matching TRBD1 (6 bases). V gave up 5 bases and J gave up 2 bases, with 13 bases separating them. This CDR3 is 14 amino acids long. Germline CDR1 SGHTA, CDR2 FQGNSA. DNA for the CDR3: TGTGCCAGCAGCCACGACAGGAGACCCTACGAGCAGTACTTC. Its protein product is CASSHDRRPYEQYF.

This sequence joins TRBV11-1 and TRBJ1-2; D is unclear. With 1 base removed from V and 1 base from J, the gap between germline ends came to 7 bases. This CDR3 has 14 residues. CDR1 and CDR2 (germline): SGHAT, FQDESV (reference sequence). This chain's CDR3 is CASSLDRVNYGYTF. In DNA form, the CDR3 reads TGTGCCAGCAGCTTAGACCGGGTTAACTATGGCTACACCTTC.

The chain joins TRBV3-1 to TRBJ1-1, with 9 bases aligning to TRBD1. The CDR3 runs to 15 residues. Germline CDR1 and CDR2: LGHDT and YNNKEL (reference sequence). V was clipped by 0 bases and J by 11 bases; unmatched bases: 10. CDR3 amino acids: CASSQDWFRTGEAFF. Written as DNA, the CDR3 is TGTGCCAGCAGCCAAGATTGGTTTCGGACAGGGGAGGCTTTCTTT.

The V gene is TRBV9, the J gene TRBJ2-2; 7 bases are shared with TRBD1. Germline V CDR1 and CDR2: SGDLS, YYNGEE. Trimming cost V 6 bases and J 5 bases; bases outside gene matches: 7. The CDR3 is made up of 14 amino acids. The CDR3, as DNA: TGTGCCAGCACCGACAGGGTGGTTACCGGGGAGCTGTTTTTT. Amino acids: CASTDRVVTGELFF.